Described below is a single TCR beta chain sequence and its context. Looked up from germline, CDR1 is MNHEY and CDR2 is SVGAGI. V lost 6 bases, J lost 8 bases, and 13 bases lay in between. The CDR3 is 12 amino acids. This sample is drawn from a study of blood T cell repertoires in COVID-19. Study details: The samples span acute and convalescent COVID-19 from the United States, Italy and Spain. T cells, B-cell-depleted T cells, or PBMCs provided the cDNA or gDNA that served as material.

Per the study methods: Estimated nucleated cell counts came from reference gene primer amplification. This table comes from immunoSEQ multiplex PCR, and its TCRdb copy is limited to in-frame clones, with some not included. The V and J calls and clone size come from that table; D and trimming were worked out from the DNA. There are 97,000 or so clones in the sample; 90% occur only once, and 4% to 6% lies in the top ten. The rearrangement links TRBV6-5 to TRBJ1-2; TRBD1 might be the D (5 bases). This TCR derives from a man in his fifties with acute or convalescent COVID-19. Sequencing used peripheral blood. CDR3 DNA sequence: TGTGCCAGCAGAGCAGGGATCGGCGGCTACACCTTC. It translates to CASRAGIGGYTF.